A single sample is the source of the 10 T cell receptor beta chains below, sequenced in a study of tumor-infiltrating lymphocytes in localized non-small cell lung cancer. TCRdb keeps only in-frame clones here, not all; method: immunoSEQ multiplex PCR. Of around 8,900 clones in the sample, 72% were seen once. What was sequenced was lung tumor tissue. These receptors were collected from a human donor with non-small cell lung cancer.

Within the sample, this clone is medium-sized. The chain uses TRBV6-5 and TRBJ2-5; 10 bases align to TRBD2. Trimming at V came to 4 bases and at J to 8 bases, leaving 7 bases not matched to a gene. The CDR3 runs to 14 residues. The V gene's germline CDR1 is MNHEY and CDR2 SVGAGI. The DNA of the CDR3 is TGTGCCAGCAGTTCTTCTAGCGGGAGTTCAACCCAGTACTTC. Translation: CASSSSSGSSTQYF.

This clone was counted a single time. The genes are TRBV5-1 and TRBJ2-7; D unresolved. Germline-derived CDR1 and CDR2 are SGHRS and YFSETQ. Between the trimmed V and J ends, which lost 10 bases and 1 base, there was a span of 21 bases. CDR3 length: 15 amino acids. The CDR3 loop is CASTPRVGSSYEQYF. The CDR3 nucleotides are TGCGCCTCCACACCCCGTGTGGGGTCTTCCTACGAGCAGTACTTC.

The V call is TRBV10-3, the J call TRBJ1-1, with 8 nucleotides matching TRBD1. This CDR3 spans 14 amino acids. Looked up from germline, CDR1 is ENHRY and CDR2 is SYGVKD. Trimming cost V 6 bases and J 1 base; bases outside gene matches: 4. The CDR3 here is CAISAGTGNTEAFF. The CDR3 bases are TGTGCCATCAGCGCCGGGACAGGGAACACTGAAGCTTTCTTT.

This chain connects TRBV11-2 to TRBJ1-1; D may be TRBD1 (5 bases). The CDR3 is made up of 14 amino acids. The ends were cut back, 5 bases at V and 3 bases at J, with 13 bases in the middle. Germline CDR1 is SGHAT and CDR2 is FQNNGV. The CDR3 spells CASSLGVSDTEAFF. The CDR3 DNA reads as TGTGCCAGCAGCCTAGGGGTGTCAGACACTGAAGCTTTCTTT.

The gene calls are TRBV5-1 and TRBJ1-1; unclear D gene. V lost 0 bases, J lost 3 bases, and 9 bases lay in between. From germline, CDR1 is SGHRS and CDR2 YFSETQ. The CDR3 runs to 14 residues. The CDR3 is CASSLVGSDTEAFF. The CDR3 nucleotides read TGCGCCAGCAGCTTGGTAGGGAGTGACACTGAAGCTTTCTTT.

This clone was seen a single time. CDR3 in amino acids: CASSPPGGTEAFF. The CDR3, as DNA: TGTGCCAGCTCACCACCCGGGGGGACTGAAGCTTTCTTT. This chain links TRBV18 with TRBJ1-1, with D possibly TRBD1 on 5 matching bases. V dropped 0 bases and J dropped 5 bases, with 7 bases sitting between them. Germline-derived CDR1 and CDR2 are KGHSH and LQKENI. This CDR3 comprises 13 residues.

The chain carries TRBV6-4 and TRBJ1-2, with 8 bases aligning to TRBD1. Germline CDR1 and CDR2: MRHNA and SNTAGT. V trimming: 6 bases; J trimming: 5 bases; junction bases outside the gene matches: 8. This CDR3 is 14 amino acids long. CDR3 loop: CASRETGGRYGYTF. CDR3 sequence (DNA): TGTGCCAGCAGGGAAACAGGGGGACGGTATGGCTACACCTTC.

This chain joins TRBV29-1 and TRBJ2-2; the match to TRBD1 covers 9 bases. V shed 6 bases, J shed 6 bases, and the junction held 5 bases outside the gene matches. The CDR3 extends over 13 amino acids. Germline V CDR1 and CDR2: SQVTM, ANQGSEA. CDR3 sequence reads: CSVGRTGAGELFF. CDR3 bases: TGCAGCGTCGGTAGGACAGGGGCCGGGGAGCTGTTTTTT.

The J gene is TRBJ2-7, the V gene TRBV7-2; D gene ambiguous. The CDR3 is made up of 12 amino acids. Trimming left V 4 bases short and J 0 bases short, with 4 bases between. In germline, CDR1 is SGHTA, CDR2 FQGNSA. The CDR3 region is CASSSSSYEQYF. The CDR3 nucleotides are TGTGCCAGCAGCTCTAGCTCCTACGAGCAGTACTTC.

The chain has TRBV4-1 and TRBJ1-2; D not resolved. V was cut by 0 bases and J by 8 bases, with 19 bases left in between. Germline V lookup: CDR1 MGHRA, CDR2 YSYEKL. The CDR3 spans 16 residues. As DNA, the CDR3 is TGCGCCAGCAGCCAAGATGAAGGAACCCATGTTGAGGGCTACACCTTC. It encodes CASSQDEGTHVEGYTF.